The T cell receptor (beta chain) described here comes from a study (dated by TCRdb to 2021 to 2024). Survey-level sequencing on the immunoSEQ platform was used to profile the TCR beta chain repertoires. The original methods were these. CDR3 amino acid length spectratypes and V-J pairing frequencies were compared, and repertoire diversity was measured with the inverse Simpson index. To annotate clonotypes specific to SARS-CoV-2, CMV, influenza A and EBV, TCR beta CDR3 sequences were compared against VDJdb. The immuneACCESS repertoire file appears here via TCRdb, limited to in-frame rearrangements. These files lack a portion of the clones; in checked studies, under half of the deficit traces to unresolved V genes, and the cause of the others is not known. The D gene and trimming were derived from the DNA, and the V and J assignments and clone size from that table. The sample profile shows tens of thousands of clones; around 93% of them were found once. Together, the top ten hold roughly 4.6% of the sample.

V and J are truncated by 5 bases and 2 bases respectively, leaving an intervening sequence of 13 bases. In the germline V gene, CDR1 corresponds to MDHEN and CDR2 to SYDVKM. The CDR3 sequence holds 16 residues, the cysteine and phenylalanine included. CDR3 DNA is the only sequence kept; it has 48 bases, read in frame from the first base. In regard to this clone: Its antigen specificity is not known. Base-call qualities are not available, and no considerably larger clone is one nucleotide away.

Here is what the overall study found, with its caveats: Further investigation, including longitudinal sampling and assessment of a control group, is stated by the authors to be required.

PBMCs were isolated from peripheral blood, and genomic DNA from unsorted PBMCs was used for TCR beta sequencing. The clonotype was recovered from a middle-aged man with rheumatoid arthritis. This chain joins TRBV28 to TRBJ2-6; the D gene assignment is ambiguous. The source material was PBMCs. The CDR3 region: CASSPFGVTGANVLTF. The nucleotides read TGTGCCAGCAGTCCGTTTGGGGTGACTGGGGCCAACGTCCTGACTTTC. Extended through the reference TRBV28 and TRBJ2-6 proteins, this CDR3 yields the full variable domain: DVKVTQSSRYLVKRTGEKVFLECVQDMDHENMFWYRQDPGLGLRLIYFSYDVKMKEKGDIPEGYSVSREKKERFSLILESASTNQTSMYLCASSPFGVTGANVLTFGAGSRLTVL.